The entry below describes one T cell receptor beta chain. Its cognate antigen is unknown. The data belong to a study of cytomegalovirus exposure and HLA in healthy donors. General study points: A later analysis showed HLA-associated TCR beta chains outstripping equally common others in clonal expansion.

This CDR3 spans 12 amino acids. The V gene lost 3 bases and the J gene lost 5 bases, with 7 bases spanning the gap. The V gene's germline CDR1 is SEHNR and CDR2 FQNEAQ (reference sequence). The PCR used 60 Vbeta and 13 Jbeta primers. The repertoire was sequenced with immunoSEQ multiplex PCR; TCRdb's copy has only in-frame clones and lacks some. The sample holds 150,000 to 180,000 clones, roughly four fifths seen once. Each of the donors was a healthy bone marrow donor. This sequence was found in a man younger than 35 in good health and CMV-seronegative. Sequenced sample: PBMCs. This chain links TRBV7-9 with TRBJ2-5; D is ambiguous. The CDR3 protein is CASSFSGETQYF. The DNA for the CDR3 is TGTGCCAGCAGCTTTTCGGGTGAGACCCAGTACTTC. Looking up the rest from reference TRBV7-9 and TRBJ2-5 gives the full variable domain: DTGVSQNPRHKITKRGQNVTFRCDPISEHNRLYWYRQTLGQGPEFLTYFQNEAQLEKSRLLSDRFSAERPKGSFSTLEIQRTEQGDSAMYLCASSFSGETQYFGPGTRLLVL.